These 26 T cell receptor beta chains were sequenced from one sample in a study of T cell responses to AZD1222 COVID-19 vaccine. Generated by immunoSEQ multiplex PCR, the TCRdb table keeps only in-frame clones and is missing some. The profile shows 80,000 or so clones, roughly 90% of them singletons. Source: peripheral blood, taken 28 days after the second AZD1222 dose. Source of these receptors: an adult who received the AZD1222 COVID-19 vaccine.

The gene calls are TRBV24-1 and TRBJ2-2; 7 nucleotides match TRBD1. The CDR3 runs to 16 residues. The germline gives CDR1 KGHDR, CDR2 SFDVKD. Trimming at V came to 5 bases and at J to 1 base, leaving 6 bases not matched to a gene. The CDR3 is CATSAYRGLNTGELFF. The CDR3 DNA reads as TGTGCCACCAGTGCATACAGGGGCCTGAACACCGGGGAGCTGTTTTTT.

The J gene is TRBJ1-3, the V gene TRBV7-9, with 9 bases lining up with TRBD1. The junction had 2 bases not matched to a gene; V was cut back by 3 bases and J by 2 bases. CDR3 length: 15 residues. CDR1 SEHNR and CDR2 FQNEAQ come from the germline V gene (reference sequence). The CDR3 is CASSFDRGTGNTIYF. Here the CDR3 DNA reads TGTGCCAGCAGCTTCGACAGGGGGACTGGAAACACCATATATTTT.

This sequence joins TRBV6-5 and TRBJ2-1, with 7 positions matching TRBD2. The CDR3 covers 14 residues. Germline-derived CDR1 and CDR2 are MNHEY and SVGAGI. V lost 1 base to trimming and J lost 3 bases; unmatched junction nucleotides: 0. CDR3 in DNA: TGTGCCAGCAGTTACTTAGCGGGCTACAATGAGCAGTTCTTC. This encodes CASSYLAGYNEQFF.

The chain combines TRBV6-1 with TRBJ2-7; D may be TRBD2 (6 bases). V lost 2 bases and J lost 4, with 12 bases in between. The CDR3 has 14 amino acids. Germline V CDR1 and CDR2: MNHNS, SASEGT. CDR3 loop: CASSELEEGYEQYF. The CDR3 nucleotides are TGTGCCAGCAGTGAACTTGAGGAGGGTTACGAGCAGTACTTC.

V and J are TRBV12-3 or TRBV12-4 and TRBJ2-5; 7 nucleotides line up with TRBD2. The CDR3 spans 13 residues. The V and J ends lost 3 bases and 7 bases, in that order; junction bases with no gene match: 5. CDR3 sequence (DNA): TGTGCCAGCAGTTTCGCGGGAGCCCCGACCCAGTACTTC. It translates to CASSFAGAPTQYF.

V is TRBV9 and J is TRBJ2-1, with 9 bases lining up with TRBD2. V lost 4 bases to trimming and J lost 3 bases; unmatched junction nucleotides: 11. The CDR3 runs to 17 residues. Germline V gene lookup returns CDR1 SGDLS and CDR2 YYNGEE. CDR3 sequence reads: CASSPFGVAGVYNEQFF. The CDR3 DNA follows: TGTGCCAGCAGCCCATTTGGGGTAGCGGGAGTCTACAATGAGCAGTTCTTC.

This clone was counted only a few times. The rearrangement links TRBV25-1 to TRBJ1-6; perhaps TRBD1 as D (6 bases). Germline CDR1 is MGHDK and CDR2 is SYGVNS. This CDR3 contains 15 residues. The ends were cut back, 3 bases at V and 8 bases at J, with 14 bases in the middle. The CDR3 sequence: CASSDKTGYYSPLHF. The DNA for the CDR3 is TGTGCCAGCAGTGACAAGACAGGATATTATTCACCCCTCCACTTT.

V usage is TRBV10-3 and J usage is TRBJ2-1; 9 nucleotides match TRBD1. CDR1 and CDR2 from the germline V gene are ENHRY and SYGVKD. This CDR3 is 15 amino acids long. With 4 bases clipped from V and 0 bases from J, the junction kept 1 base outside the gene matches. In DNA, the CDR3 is TGTGCCATCAGTGGGGGACAGGGCTCCTACAATGAGCAGTTCTTC. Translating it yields CAISGGQGSYNEQFF.

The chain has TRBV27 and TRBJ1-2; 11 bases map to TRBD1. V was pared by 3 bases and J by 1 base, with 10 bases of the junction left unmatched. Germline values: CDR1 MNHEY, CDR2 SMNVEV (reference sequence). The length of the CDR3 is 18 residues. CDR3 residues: CASSFLMGTGGSNYGYTF. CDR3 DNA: TGTGCCAGCAGTTTCCTCATGGGGACAGGGGGAAGTAACTATGGCTACACCTTC.

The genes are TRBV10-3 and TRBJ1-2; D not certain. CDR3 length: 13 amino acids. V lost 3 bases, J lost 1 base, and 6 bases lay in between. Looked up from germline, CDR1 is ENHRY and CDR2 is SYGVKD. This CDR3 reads CAISDRDNYGYTF. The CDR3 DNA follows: TGTGCCATCAGTGATCGGGATAACTATGGCTACACCTTC.

The CDR3 bases are TGTGCCAGCAGTTTAGTAGGGCTCAACACTGAAGCTTTCTTT. Translated, it gives CASSLVGLNTEAFF. This chain connects TRBV27 to TRBJ1-1; D ambiguous. In germline, CDR1 is MNHEY, CDR2 SMNVEV (reference sequence). Trimming removed 2 bases at V and 2 bases at J, with 9 bases between. The CDR3 runs to 14 residues.

The DNA of the CDR3 is TGTGCCAGCAGCCCTAGCGGGAGCTCCTACAATGAGCAGTTCTTC. Amino acids: CASSPSGSSYNEQFF. The chain is built from TRBV28 and TRBJ2-1; 10 positions agree with TRBD2. The junction had 2 bases not matched to a gene; V was cut back by 6 bases and J by 0 bases. CDR3 size: 15 residues. Germline V lookup: CDR1 MDHEN, CDR2 SYDVKM. The full variable domain, completed using reference TRBV28 and TRBJ2-1, is DVKVTQSSRYLVKRTGEKVFLECVQDMDHENMFWYRQDPGLGLRLIYFSYDVKMKEKGDIPEGYSVSREKKERFSLILESASTNQTSMYLCASSPSGSSYNEQFFGPGTRLTVL.

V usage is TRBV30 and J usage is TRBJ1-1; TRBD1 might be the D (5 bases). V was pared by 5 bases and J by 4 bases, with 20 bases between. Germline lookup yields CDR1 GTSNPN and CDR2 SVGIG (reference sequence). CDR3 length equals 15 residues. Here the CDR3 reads CAWGKTHSGGTEAFF. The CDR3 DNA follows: TGTGCCTGGGGAAAGACCCACTCGGGGGGCACTGAAGCTTTCTTT.

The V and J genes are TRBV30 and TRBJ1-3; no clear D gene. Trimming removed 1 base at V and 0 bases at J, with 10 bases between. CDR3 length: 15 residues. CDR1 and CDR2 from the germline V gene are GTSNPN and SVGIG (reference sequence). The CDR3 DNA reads TGTGCCTGGAGTGCTAAACGGGGCTCTGGAAACACCATATATTTT. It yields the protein CAWSAKRGSGNTIYF.

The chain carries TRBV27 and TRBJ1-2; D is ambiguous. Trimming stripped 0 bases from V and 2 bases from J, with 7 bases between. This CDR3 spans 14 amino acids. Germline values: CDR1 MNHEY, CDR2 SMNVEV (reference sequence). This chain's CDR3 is CASSLSRQNYGYTF. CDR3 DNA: TGTGCCAGCAGTTTATCGAGGCAGAACTATGGCTACACCTTC.

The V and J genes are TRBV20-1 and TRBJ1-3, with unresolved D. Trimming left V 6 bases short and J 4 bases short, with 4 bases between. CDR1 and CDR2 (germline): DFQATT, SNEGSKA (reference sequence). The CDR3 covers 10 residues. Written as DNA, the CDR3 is TGCAGTGCGGAAGGAAACACCATATATTTT. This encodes CSAEGNTIYF.

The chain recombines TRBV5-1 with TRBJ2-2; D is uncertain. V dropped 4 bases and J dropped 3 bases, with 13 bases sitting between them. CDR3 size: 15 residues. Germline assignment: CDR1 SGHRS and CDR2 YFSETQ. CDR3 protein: CASSRGVLDTGELFF. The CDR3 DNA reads TGCGCCAGCAGCCGTGGGGTTTTGGACACCGGGGAGCTGTTTTTT.

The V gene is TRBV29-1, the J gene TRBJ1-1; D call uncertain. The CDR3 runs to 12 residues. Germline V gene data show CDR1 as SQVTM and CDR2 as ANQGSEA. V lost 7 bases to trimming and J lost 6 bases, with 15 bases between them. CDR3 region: CSANTLLAEAFF. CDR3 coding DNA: TGCAGCGCCAACACCCTTTTAGCTGAAGCTTTCTTT.

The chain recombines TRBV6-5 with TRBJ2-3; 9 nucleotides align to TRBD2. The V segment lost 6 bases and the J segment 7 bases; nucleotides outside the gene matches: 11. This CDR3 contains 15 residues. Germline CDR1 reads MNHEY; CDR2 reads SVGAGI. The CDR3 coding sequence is TGTGCCAGCAGCCCCCGGCGGGAGGGCTTTTATACGCAGTATTTT. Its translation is CASSPRREGFYTQYF.

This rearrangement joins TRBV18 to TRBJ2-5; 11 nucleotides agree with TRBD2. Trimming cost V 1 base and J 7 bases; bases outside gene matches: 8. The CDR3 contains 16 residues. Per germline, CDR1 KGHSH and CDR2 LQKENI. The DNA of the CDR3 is TGTGCCAGCTCACCACGCGTACTAGCGGGAGAGGCGACCCAGTACTTC. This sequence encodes CASSPRVLAGEATQYF.

The CDR3 spells CASSYAGQGGTEAFF. CDR3 DNA sequence: TGTGCCAGCAGTTACGCGGGACAGGGAGGAACTGAAGCTTTCTTT. The chain employs TRBV6-5 and TRBJ1-1, with 9 bases matching TRBD1. After removal of 2 bases from V and 5 bases from J, the junction contained 6 bases not matched to a gene. This CDR3 is 15 amino acids long. CDR1 MNHEY and CDR2 SVGAGI come from the germline V gene.

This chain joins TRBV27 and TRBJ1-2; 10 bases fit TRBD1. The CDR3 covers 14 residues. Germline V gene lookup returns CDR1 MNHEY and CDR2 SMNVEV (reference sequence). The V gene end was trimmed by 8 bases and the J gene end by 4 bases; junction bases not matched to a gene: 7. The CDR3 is CASASGTGAYGYTF. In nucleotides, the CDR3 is TGTGCCAGCGCTAGCGGGACAGGGGCCTATGGCTACACCTTC.

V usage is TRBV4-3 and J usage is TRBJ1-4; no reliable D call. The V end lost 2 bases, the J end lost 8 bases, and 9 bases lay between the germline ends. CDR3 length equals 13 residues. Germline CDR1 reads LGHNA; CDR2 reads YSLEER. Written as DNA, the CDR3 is TGCGCCAGCAGCCAATTGAGGCAGGAAAAACTGTTTTTT. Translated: CASSQLRQEKLFF.

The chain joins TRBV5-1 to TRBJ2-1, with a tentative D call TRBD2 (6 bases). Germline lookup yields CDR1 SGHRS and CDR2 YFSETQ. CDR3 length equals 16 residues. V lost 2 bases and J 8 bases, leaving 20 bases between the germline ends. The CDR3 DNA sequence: TGCGCCAGCAGCTTCGCGGGGCGGGACCAGTTGGATGAGCAGTTCTTC. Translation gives CASSFAGRDQLDEQFF.

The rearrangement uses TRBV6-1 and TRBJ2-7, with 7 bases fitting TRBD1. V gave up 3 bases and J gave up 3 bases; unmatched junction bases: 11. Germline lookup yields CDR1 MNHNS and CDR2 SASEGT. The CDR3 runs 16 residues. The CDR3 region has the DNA TGTGCCAGCAGTGACGGCCCGACAGGGAACCTCTACGAGCAGTACTTC. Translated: CASSDGPTGNLYEQYF.

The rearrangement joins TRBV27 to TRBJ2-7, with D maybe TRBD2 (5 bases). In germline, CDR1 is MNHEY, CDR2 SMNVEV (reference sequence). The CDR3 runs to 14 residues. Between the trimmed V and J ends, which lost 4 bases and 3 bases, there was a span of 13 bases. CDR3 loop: CASSYEGADYEQYF. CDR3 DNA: TGTGCCAGCAGTTACGAGGGAGCAGACTACGAGCAGTACTTC.